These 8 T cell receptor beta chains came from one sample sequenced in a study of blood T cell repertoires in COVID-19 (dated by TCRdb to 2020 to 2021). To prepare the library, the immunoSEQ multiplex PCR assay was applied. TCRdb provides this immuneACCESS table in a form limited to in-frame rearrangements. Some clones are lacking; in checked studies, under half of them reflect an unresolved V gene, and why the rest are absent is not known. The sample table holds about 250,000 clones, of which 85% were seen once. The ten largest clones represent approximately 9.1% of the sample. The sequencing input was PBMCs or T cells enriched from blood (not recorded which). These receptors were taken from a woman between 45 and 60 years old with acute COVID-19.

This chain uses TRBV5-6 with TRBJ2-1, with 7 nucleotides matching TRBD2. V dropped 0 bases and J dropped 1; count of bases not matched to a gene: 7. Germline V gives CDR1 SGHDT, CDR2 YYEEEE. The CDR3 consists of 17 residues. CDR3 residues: CASSLAGGPRSYNEQFF. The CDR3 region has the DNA TGTGCCAGCAGCTTGGCGGGGGGACCCCGGTCCTACAATGAGCAGTTCTTC. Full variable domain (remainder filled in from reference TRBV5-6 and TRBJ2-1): DAGVTQSPTHLIKTRGQQVTLRCSPKSGHDTVSWYQQALGQGPQFIFQYYEEEERQRGNFPDRFSGHQFPNYSSELNVNALLLGDSALYLCASSLAGGPRSYNEQFFGPGTRLTVL.

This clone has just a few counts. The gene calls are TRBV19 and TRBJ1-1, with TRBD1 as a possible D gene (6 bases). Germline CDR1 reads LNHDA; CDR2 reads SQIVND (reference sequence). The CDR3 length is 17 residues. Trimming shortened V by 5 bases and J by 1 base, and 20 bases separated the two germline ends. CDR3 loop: CASSPPTLGTRNTEAFF. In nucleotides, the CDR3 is TGTGCCAGTAGTCCCCCCACCCTAGGGACAAGGAACACTGAAGCTTTCTTT.

CDR3 nucleotides: TGTGCCAGCAGCTTAAATAGCGGGGGCTTCACAGATACGCAGTATTTT. It translates to CASSLNSGGFTDTQYF. The chain recombines TRBV7-6 with TRBJ2-3; the match to TRBD2 covers 9 bases. The V segment lost 2 bases and the J segment 2 bases; nucleotides outside the gene matches: 5. This CDR3 spans 16 amino acids. Germline CDR1 and CDR2: SGHVS and FNYEAQ.

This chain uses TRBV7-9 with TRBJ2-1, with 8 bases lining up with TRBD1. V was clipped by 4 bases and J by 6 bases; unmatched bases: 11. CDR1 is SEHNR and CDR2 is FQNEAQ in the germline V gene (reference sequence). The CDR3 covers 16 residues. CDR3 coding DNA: TGTGCCAGCAGCTCCGCACGGACAGGGCGGATCAATGAGCAGTTCTTC. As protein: CASSSARTGRINEQFF.

CDR3 coding DNA: TGCGCCAGCAGCCAAGGGCTCGGGGATGGCTACACCTTC. It yields the protein CASSQGLGDGYTF. The chain joins TRBV4-3 to TRBJ1-2; D ambiguous. The V gene's germline CDR1 is LGHNA and CDR2 YSLEER. The CDR3 is made up of 13 amino acids. V lost 1 base, J lost 6 bases, and 9 bases lay in between.

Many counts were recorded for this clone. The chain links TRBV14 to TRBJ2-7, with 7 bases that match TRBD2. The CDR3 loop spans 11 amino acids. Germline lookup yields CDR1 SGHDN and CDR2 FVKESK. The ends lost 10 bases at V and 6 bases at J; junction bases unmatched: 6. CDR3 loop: CANQTGGEQYF. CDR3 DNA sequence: TGTGCCAACCAGACGGGGGGCGAGCAGTACTTC. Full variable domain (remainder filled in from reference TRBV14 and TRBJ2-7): EAGVTQFPSHSVIEKGQTVTLRCDPISGHDNLYWYRRVMGKEIKFLLHFVKESKQDESGMPNNRFLAERTGGTYSTLKVQPAELEDSGVYFCANQTGGEQYFGPGTRLTVT.

The CDR3 region is CASSWVFGDNEKLFF. The CDR3 DNA reads as TGTGCCAGCAGCTGGGTCTTCGGGGATAATGAAAAACTGTTTTTT. The chain recombines TRBV7-9 with TRBJ1-4, with D uncertain. This CDR3 contains 15 residues. CDR1 is SEHNR and CDR2 is FQNEAQ in the germline V gene (reference sequence). V gave up 4 bases and J gave up 4 bases, with 13 bases separating them.

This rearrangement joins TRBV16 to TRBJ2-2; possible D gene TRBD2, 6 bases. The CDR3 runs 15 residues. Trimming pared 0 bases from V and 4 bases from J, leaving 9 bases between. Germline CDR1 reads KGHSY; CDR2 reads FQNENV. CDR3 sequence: CASSQSTGGTGELFF. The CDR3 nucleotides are TGTGCCAGCAGCCAATCAACCGGGGGCACCGGGGAGCTGTTTTTT.